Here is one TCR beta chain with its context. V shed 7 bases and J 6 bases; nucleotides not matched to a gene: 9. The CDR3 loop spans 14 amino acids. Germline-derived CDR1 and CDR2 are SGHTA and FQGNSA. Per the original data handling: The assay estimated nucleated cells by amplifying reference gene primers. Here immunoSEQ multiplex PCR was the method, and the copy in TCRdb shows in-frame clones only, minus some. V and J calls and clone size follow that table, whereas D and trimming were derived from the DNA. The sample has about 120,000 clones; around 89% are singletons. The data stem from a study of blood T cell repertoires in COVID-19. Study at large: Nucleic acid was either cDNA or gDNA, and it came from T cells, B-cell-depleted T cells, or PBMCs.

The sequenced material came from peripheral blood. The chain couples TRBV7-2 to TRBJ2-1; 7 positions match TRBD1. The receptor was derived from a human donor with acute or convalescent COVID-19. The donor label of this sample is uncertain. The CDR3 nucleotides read TGTGCCAGCACCGCCGAAGGGGGCTTCAATGAGCAGTTCTTC. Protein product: CASTAEGGFNEQFF. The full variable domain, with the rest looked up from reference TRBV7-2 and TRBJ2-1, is GAGVSQSPSNKVTEKGKDVELRCDPISGHTALYWYRQSLGQGLEFLIYFQGNSAPDKSGLPSDRFSAERTGGSVSTLTIQRTQQEDSAVYLCASTAEGGFNEQFFGPGTRLTVL.